These T cell receptor beta chains were read from a single sample in a study of cytotoxic CD8 clonotypes in ibrutinib-treated CLL. Profiled with immunoSEQ multiplex PCR; TCRdb holds only in-frame clones, not every one. The repertoire holds roughly 150,000 clones, roughly 80% seen once, with less than 6% in the top ten. The starting material was PBMCs, obtained after 24 months of ibrutinib treatment. Source of these receptors: a human donor with chronic lymphocytic leukemia. CDR3s include the opening cysteine and the closing phenylalanine or tryptophan. Fields, in order: D gene, V gene, clone size, J gene, CDR3 protein, CDR3 DNA. D genes are given only for firm matches. Clone size is stated in some rows and not others, as once, few, many or a class when expanded.

>TRBD2|TRBV5-1|NA|TRBJ2-3
CASSLGLAEAASDTQYF
TGCGCCAGCAGCTTGGGACTAGCCGAAGCGGCCTCAGATACGCAGTATTTT
>NA|TRBV6-5|NA|TRBJ2-5
CASRSRSETQYF
TGTGCCAGCAGATCCCGATCGGAGACCCAGTACTTC
>TRBD2|TRBV10-3|NA|TRBJ2-1
CATRGTSGNEQFF
TGTGCCACCAGGGGGACTAGCGGCAATGAGCAGTTCTTC
>NA|TRBV27|once|TRBJ1-3
CASSSGGQPGGNTIYF
TGTGCCAGCAGTTCCGGTGGACAGCCCGGAGGAAACACCATATATTTT
>NA|TRBV19|NA|TRBJ1-2
CASSPSGQGPRGYGYTF
TGTGCCAGTAGCCCCTCGGGGCAGGGGCCAAGGGGGTATGGCTACACCTTC
>TRBD1|TRBV7-7|NA|TRBJ2-2
CASSYGTGNTGELFF
TGTGCTAGCAGCTACGGGACAGGGAACACCGGGGAGCTGTTTTTT
>NA|TRBV5-1|NA|TRBJ2-5
CASSPTTRRETQYF
TGCGCCAGCAGCCCCACAACTAGGCGGGAGACCCAGTACTTC
>NA|TRBV15|NA|TRBJ2-6
CATSRGRGVMWGAISGANVLTF
TGTGCCACCAGCAGAGGAAGAGGGGTAATGTGGGGCGCCATCTCTGGGGCCAACGTCCTGACTTTC
>NA|TRBV5-1|once|TRBJ1-1
CASSLVGDTEAFF
TGCGCCAGCAGCTTGGTAGGGGACACTGAAGCTTTCTTT
>TRBD1|TRBV9|many|TRBJ2-3
CASSVYGEGAIDTQYF
TGTGCCAGCAGCGTATATGGCGAGGGGGCCATAGATACGCAGTATTTT
>TRBD1|TRBV4-1|few|TRBJ1-4
CASNRGQGGINEKLFF
TGCGCCAGCAACCGTGGACAGGGGGGAATTAATGAAAAACTGTTTTTT
>NA|TRBV23-1|NA|TRBJ2-4
CASNGPQLTKNIQYF
TGCGCCAGCAACGGGCCCCAACTAACCAAAAACATTCAGTACTTC
>NA|TRBV6-1|NA|TRBJ2-3
CASSEKGPVDTQYF
TGTGCCAGCAGTGAAAAAGGGCCGGTAGATACGCAGTATTTT
>NA|TRBV19|NA|TRBJ2-3
CASSIDITTDTQYF
TGTGCCAGTAGTATAGATATCACGACAGATACGCAGTATTTT
>NA|TRBV28|NA|TRBJ1-5
CASSLGGDSNQPQHF
TGTGCCAGCAGTTTAGGGGGGGATAGCAATCAGCCCCAGCATTTT
>TRBD1|TRBV28|NA|TRBJ1-5
CASSLRQGGPPNQPQHF
TGTGCCAGCAGTTTAAGACAGGGCGGACCACCCAATCAGCCCCAGCATTTT